This T cell receptor (beta chain) was identified during a study of tumor-infiltrating lymphocytes in localized non-small cell lung cancer. Trimming took 1 base from V and 12 from J; bases not matched to a gene: 6. Germline V gene sequence: CDR1 DFQATT, CDR2 SNEGSKA (reference sequence). This CDR3 region has 11 residues. Findings and caveats of the study: Higher tumor T cell infiltration than in uninvolved lung was supported by TCRbeta sequencing.

The method was immunoSEQ multiplex PCR; TCRdb's version includes in-frame clones alone and lacks a portion of them. Among about 10,000 clones listed, 60% were seen once. This clone is deemed large (0.1 to 1%). What it binds is not known. The TCR originated in a human donor with non-small cell lung cancer. This chain connects TRBV20-1 to TRBJ2-7, with 7 nucleotides matching TRBD2. The sequenced sample consisted of uninvolved lung tissue not adjacent to the tumor. In DNA, the CDR3 is TGCAGTGCTAGAGTGGGGGGGAACCGGTACTTC. Residues: CSARVGGNRYF.